This entry is about one TCR beta chain. The antigen is unknown. Every subset had its genomic DNA shared out evenly among several immunoSEQ plates. Clones were read by immunoSEQ multiplex PCR, and TCRdb kept only the in-frame ones, dropping some. The table shows 2 million to 2.5 million clones, with around 92% occurring only once. The sample comes from a study of shared clonotypes between healthy human individuals. Study background: Donor ages ranged 18 to 49 years: two women, a few men.

Broader study findings: Limited genetic and exposure-history diversity came from having few donors. Clonotypes shared by all four sorted-subset donors had higher generation probabilities than non-shared clonotypes.

V lost 0 bases, J lost 4 bases, and 10 bases lay in between. The CDR3 has 15 residues. Germline V lookup: CDR1 SGHVS, CDR2 FQNEAQ. Sequencing used naive CD4+ T cells from PBMCs. Indicated subset: CD45RA+ positively selected. The V call is TRBV7-8, the J call TRBJ1-3, with D possibly TRBD1 on 5 matching bases. The TCR comes from a man aged 18 to 30 in good health. Some clones in this sample may be carry-over from other donors' samples. CDR3 sequence reads: CASSLAFGGGNTIYF. As DNA, the CDR3 is TGTGCCAGCAGCTTAGCATTCGGGGGGGGAAACACCATATATTTT.